This T cell receptor beta chain was sequenced for a study of human T cells and chemical hapten exposure. Study background: Slight volume differences across pooled libraries mainly accounted for varying per-sample TCR yields. Study-level results: Unchanged with DPC sensitization were TCRs above 1 in 1000 frequency.

Individual cDNA molecules had unique molecular identifiers attached to them by the library. MiXCR, run by TCRdb on the RACE reads, gives a single entry per CDR3 protein. Found here are 60,000 to 90,000 distinct CDR3 sequences, 8.5% to 9.5% of them singletons; the top ten hold approximately 1.5%. Time point meaning: healthy volunteer bleed at 6 weeks. Someone pulled total RNA out of unfractionated whole blood. This clonotype was counted ten times or more. As yet, its antigen is unknown. CDR1 is KGHSH, CDR2 LQKENI, per germline. This CDR3 spans 13 amino acids. Trimming removed 9 bases at V and 0 bases at J, with 11 bases between.

The sample was whole blood. This clonotype originated in a female donor in good health. Some clones in this sample may be carry-over from other donors' samples. The chain is built from TRBV18 and TRBJ1-1; D ambiguous. This CDR3 is CASNGQVNTEAFF. Written as DNA, the CDR3 is TGTGCCAGTAATGGGCAGGTGAACACTGAAGCTTTCTTT.